Reported below is one T cell receptor beta chain. What it recognizes is unknown. TCRdb re-analysed the reads in MiXCR, keeping a single row per CDR3 protein. This sample yields about 270,000 distinct CDR3 sequences, of which approximately 22% are seen a single time; approximately 20% belongs to the top ten. The entry originates in a study of T cell repertoires in cytomegalovirus infection. Study-level results: The ex vivo response showed dominance by HLA-C-restricted CMV-specific TCR beta clonotypes.

The sequences come from cultured PBMCs, collected from culture after CMV antigen stimulation. The TCR sequence derives from a human donor in good health (CMV status not recorded). Some clones in this sample may be carry-over from other donors' samples.

CDR3 in amino acids: CSARDTDGEKLFF. Here the CDR3 DNA reads TGCAGTGCTCGGGACACAGATGGGGAAAAACTGTTTTTT. The gene calls are TRBV20-1 and TRBJ1-4; D perhaps matches TRBD1 (6 bases). Germline CDR1 reads DFQATT; CDR2 reads SNEGSKA (reference sequence). V lost 5 bases and J 8 bases, leaving 15 bases between the germline ends. This CDR3 is built from 13 residues.